Sequencing of this T cell receptor beta chain was carried out in a study of shared clonotypes between healthy human individuals. Study context: Donors were a couple of women and a few men aged 18 to 49. The study's findings and limits: Rarefaction showed that sequencing of sorted subsets was incomplete (despite large depth).

V lost 4 bases to trimming and J lost 9 bases, with 8 bases between them. The CDR3 spans 11 residues. Germline CDR1 and CDR2: SGHDT and YYEEEE. Concerning this clone itself: The antigen remains unidentified.

Deep-level assay runs were performed. TCRdb's table, derived via immunoSEQ multiplex PCR, lists solely in-frame clones and lacks some. The sample shows about 590,000 clones, just under 97% of them seen only once. Naive-designated CD8 cells lacked CD45RO, were positively enriched for CCR7, and omitted terminally differentiated effector memory CD45RA+ cells. The sample consisted of naive CD8+ T cells sorted from blood. This TCR derives from a woman under 40 in good health. The chain carries TRBV5-6 and TRBJ2-1; maybe TRBD1 (6 bases). CDR3 protein: CASSIGGEQFF. CDR3 coding DNA: TGTGCCAGCAGCATAGGGGGTGAGCAGTTCTTC. Filled out from reference TRBV5-6 and TRBJ2-1, the complete variable domain reads DAGVTQSPTHLIKTRGQQVTLRCSPKSGHDTVSWYQQALGQGPQFIFQYYEEEERQRGNFPDRFSGHQFPNYSSELNVNALLLGDSALYLCASSIGGEQFFGPGTRLTVL.